This T cell receptor (beta chain) was recorded in a study of T-cell reconstitution after alpha-beta-depleted transplantation in children. Preparation of the TCRbeta library involved a method that used unique molecular identifiers. TCRdb passed the PCR reads through MiXCR, listing each CDR3 protein once. The sample gives approximately 250,000 distinct CDR3 sequences, about 25% of which show up once; about 2.5% is in the top ten. This clonotype was detected once. This TCR derives from a girl under 10 years old with Fanconi anemia, due to receive a stem cell transplant. This specimen consisted of PBMCs, obtained before TCRalphabeta/CD19-depleted stem cell transplant.

CDR3 sequence: CASRQAGADWRELFF. The CDR3 region has the DNA TGTGCCAGCAGACAAGCAGGGGCCGATTGGCGGGAGCTGTTTTTT. V and J are TRBV5-5 and TRBJ2-2; perhaps TRBD1 as D (6 bases). CDR1 and CDR2 (germline): SGHKS, YYEKEE (reference sequence). Trimming stripped 5 bases from V and 9 bases from J, with 20 bases between. This CDR3 is 15 amino acids long.